This is a list of T cell receptor beta chains from one sample in a study of blood T cell repertoires in COVID-19. Some clones are missing from TCRdb's copy, which holds only in-frame ones; the method was immunoSEQ multiplex PCR. The repertoire consists of roughly 45,000 clones, with over 70% occurring once and the leading ten covering about 22%. The specimen sequenced was peripheral blood. The receptor source for this set is a woman aged 55 to 70 with acute or convalescent COVID-19. Each CDR3 is given with its conserved first and last residue. D genes are given only for firm matches. Clone size, where shown, is once, few, many, or a class for clones that have expanded.

TRBJ1-4,TRBV30,NA,NA,CAWSFPLGGEEKLFF,TGTGCCTGGAGTTTTCCCTTGGGGGGGGAAGAAAAACTGTTTTTT
TRBJ2-7,TRBV6-1,TRBD2,few,CASSERGSGYEQYF,TGTGCCAGCAGTGAAAGAGGTAGCGGGTACGAGCAGTACTTC
TRBJ2-1,TRBV19,NA,NA,CASSIALGAHEQFF,TGTGCCAGTAGTATTGCCCTTGGGGCCCATGAGCAGTTCTTC
TRBJ1-5,TRBV5-1,NA,NA,CASSPGIANQPQHF,TGCGCCAGCAGCCCGGGGATTGCCAATCAGCCCCAGCATTTT
TRBJ1-2,TRBV6-5,TRBD1,NA,CASTPGGEGYTF,TGTGCCAGCACCCCAGGGGGCGAGGGCTACACCTTC
TRBJ2-6,TRBV15,NA,NA,CATSRGPYGAGANVLTF,TGTGCCACCAGCAGAGGCCCATACGGGGCTGGGGCCAACGTCCTGACTTTC
TRBJ2-1,TRBV3-1/TRBV3-2,TRBD2,NA,CASSRSSGGTLF,TGTGCCAGCAGCCGATCTAGCGGGGGGACTCTCTTC
TRBJ1-6,TRBV10-1,NA,many,CASKARENSPLHF,TGCGCCAGCAAGGCCAGGGAAAATTCACCCCTCCACTTT
TRBJ1-2,TRBV30,NA,few,CAWRAVFTNYGYTF,TGTGCCTGGAGGGCGGTCTTTACTAACTATGGCTACACCTTC
TRBJ1-2,TRBV30,TRBD1,NA,CACENRDSNYGYTF,TGTGCCTGCGAGAACCGGGACAGCAACTATGGCTACACCTTC
TRBJ2-3,TRBV7-8,TRBD2,NA,CASSSSALAGGFADTQYF,TGTGCCAGCAGCTCTAGTGCCCTAGCGGGGGGTTTTGCAGATACGCAGTATTTT
TRBJ2-7,TRBV9,NA,NA,CASSAWDTLNEQYF,TGTGCCAGCAGCGCTTGGGACACCTTGAACGAGCAGTACTTC
TRBJ2-3,TRBV10-2,TRBD2,NA,CASSESSGGTKMAVDTQYF,TGCGCCAGCAGTGAGTCTAGCGGGGGGACCAAAATGGCAGTAGATACGCAGTATTTT
TRBJ1-3,TRBV2,NA,NA,CASRRDGSSGNTIYF,TGTGCCAGCAGAAGGGACGGGAGCTCTGGAAACACCATATATTTT
TRBJ2-1,TRBV24-1,TRBD2,NA,CATSDFPGLAGGPSYNEQFF,TGTGCCACCAGTGATTTCCCGGGACTAGCGGGGGGGCCCTCCTACAATGAGCAGTTCTTC
TRBJ1-1,TRBV12-3/TRBV12-4,NA,once,CASSFSMNTEAFF,TGTGCCAGCAGTTTTTCAATGAACACTGAAGCTTTCTTT
TRBJ1-6,TRBV25-1,NA,NA,CASSVLRDTSPLHF,TGTGCCAGCAGTGTACTCCGGGACACTTCACCCCTCCACTTT
TRBJ2-1,TRBV20-1,TRBD2,NA,CSASGGGKNEQFF,TGCAGTGCTAGTGGCGGGGGAAAGAATGAGCAGTTCTTC
TRBJ1-2,TRBV6-5,NA,once,CASSDTYGYTF,TGTGCCAGCAGCGACACCTATGGCTACACCTTC
TRBJ1-6,TRBV30,NA,NA,CALDGAGAPIARNSPLHF,TGTGCTTTGGATGGGGCAGGGGCGCCGATAGCTCGAAATTCACCCCTCCACTTT
TRBJ1-2,TRBV11-2,TRBD1,NA,CASSLDRGFYGYTF,TGTGCCAGCAGCTTGGACAGGGGATTCTATGGCTACACCTTC
TRBJ2-7,TRBV19,NA,NA,CASSIGTVNYEQYF,TGTGCCAGTAGTATAGGGACAGTTAACTACGAGCAGTACTTC
TRBJ1-6,TRBV3-1/TRBV3-2,TRBD1,NA,CASSQAQGRSPLHF,TGTGCCAGCAGCCAAGCACAGGGGCGTTCACCCCTCCACTTT
TRBJ1-3,TRBV2,NA,NA,CASSDRGDGNTIYF,TGTGCCAGCAGTGACAGGGGTGATGGTAACACCATATATTTT
TRBJ2-3,TRBV9,NA,NA,CASSPQGDTQYF,TGTGCCAGCAGCCCCCAGGGGGATACGCAGTATTTT
TRBJ1-2,TRBV4-1,NA,NA,CASSQDGGYYGYTF,TGCGCCAGCAGCCAAGACGGAGGGTACTATGGCTACACCTTC
TRBJ1-6,TRBV7-2,NA,NA,CASTFSSQTGGPSPLHF,TGTGCCAGCACCTTCTCTTCCCAGACAGGCGGCCCTTCACCCCTCCACTTT